The clone carrying this T cell receptor (beta chain) occurred once. Its antigen is not identified. In each case, RNA was isolated and then reverse transcribed into cDNA as the sequencing template. The table came from immunoSEQ multiplex PCR; TCRdb's copy has only in-frame clones and leaves some out. The table lists roughly 280,000 clones, over 45% of them singletons. The data originate from a study of CD8+ T cells in alopecia areata. Findings and limits, study-wide: Scalp sample data also include resident alphabeta T cells from normal skin.

The treatment was: oral pan-JAK inhibitor, 5-10 mg twice daily. Trimming removed 8 bases at V and 2 bases at J, with 7 bases between. The germline V gene encodes CDR1 SGDLS and CDR2 YYNGEE. The CDR3 sequence is 11 residues long. The sequences come from CD4+ T cells sorted from blood, collected at roughly week 53, from a patient treated with tofacitinib. The sequence was collected from a human donor with alopecia areata. The chain uses TRBV9 and TRBJ1-2; unclear D gene. The CDR3 region has the DNA TGTGCCAGTCGGGGAAACTATGGCTACACCTTC. Translated: CASRGNYGYTF.